The present TCR beta chain was sequenced within a study of T-cell reconstitution after alpha-beta-depleted transplantation in children. V was cut by 7 bases and J by 3 bases, with 15 bases left in between. This CDR3 has 14 residues. Unique molecular identifiers were incorporated when the TCRbeta library was constructed. A single record per CDR3 protein comes from TCRdb applying MiXCR to the PCR reads. Here the sample spans over 550,000 distinct CDR3 sequences, about 10% being singletons. The specimen comprised PBMCs from the stem cell graft donor, sampled from the stem cell graft. The receptor was derived from a human donor who donated a stem cell graft to a child with acute myeloid leukemia. V gene TRBV12-3 or TRBV12-4 combines with J gene TRBJ1-1; TRBD1 might be the D (5 bases). CDR3 nucleotides: TGTGCCAGCACGCGGTGGGGCACCTACACTGAAGCTTTCTTT. This sequence encodes CASTRWGTYTEAFF.